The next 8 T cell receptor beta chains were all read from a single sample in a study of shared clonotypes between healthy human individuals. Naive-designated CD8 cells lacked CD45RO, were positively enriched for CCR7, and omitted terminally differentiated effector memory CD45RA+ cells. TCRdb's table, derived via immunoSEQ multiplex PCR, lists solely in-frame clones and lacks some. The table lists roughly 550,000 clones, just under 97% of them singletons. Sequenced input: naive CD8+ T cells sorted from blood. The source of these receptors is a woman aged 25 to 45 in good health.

CDR3 nucleotides: TGTGCCAGTAGTAGTCTCGGGGGCAATGAGCAGTTCTTC. Translating gives CASSSLGGNEQFF. The gene calls are TRBV19 and TRBJ2-1; possibly TRBD2 for D (6 bases). Germline V gives CDR1 LNHDA, CDR2 SQIVND (reference sequence). The CDR3 extends over 13 amino acids. V shed 4 bases and J shed 6 bases, with 10 bases lying between them.

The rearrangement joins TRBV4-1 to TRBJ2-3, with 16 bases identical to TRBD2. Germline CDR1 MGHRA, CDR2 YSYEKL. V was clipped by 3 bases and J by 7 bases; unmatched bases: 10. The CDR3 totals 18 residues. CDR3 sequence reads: CASSQPQGLAGGLNTQYF. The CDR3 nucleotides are TGCGCCAGCAGCCAGCCCCAGGGACTAGCGGGAGGGCTGAATACGCAGTATTTT.

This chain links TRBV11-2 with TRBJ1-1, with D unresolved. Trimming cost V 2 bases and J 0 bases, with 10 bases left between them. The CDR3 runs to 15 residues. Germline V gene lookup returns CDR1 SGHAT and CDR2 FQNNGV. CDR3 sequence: CASSLHPGMNTEAFF. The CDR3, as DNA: TGTGCCAGCAGCTTACATCCGGGAATGAACACTGAAGCTTTCTTT.

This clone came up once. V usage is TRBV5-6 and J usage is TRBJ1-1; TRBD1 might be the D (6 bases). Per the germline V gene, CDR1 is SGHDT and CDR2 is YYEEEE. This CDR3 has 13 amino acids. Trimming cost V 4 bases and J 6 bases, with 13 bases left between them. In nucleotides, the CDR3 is TGTGCCAGCAGCACCGACAGGAGTTCTGAAGCTTTCTTT. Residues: CASSTDRSSEAFF.

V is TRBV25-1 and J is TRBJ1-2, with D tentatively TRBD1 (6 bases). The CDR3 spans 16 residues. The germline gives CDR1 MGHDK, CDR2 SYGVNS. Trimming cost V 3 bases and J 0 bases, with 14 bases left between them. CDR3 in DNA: TGTGCCAGCAGTGATCCCGACAGGACTGCTAACTATGGCTACACCTTC. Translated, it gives CASSDPDRTANYGYTF.

The CDR3 loop reads CARGLAEATGELFF. CDR3 sequence (DNA): TGTGCCCGAGGACTAGCGGAGGCCACCGGGGAGCTGTTTTTT. The gene calls are TRBV27 and TRBJ2-2, with 10 bases aligning to TRBD2. Germline values: CDR1 MNHEY, CDR2 SMNVEV (reference sequence). CDR3 length: 14 amino acids. Germline trimming cut 11 bases from V and 4 bases from J; bases unmatched to any gene: 7.

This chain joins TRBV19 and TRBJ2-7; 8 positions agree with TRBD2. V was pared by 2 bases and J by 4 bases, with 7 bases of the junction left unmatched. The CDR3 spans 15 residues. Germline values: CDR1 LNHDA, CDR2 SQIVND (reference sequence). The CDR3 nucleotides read TGTGCCAGTAGTATATCCAGCGGGAGTGTTTACGAGCAGTACTTC. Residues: CASSISSGSVYEQYF.

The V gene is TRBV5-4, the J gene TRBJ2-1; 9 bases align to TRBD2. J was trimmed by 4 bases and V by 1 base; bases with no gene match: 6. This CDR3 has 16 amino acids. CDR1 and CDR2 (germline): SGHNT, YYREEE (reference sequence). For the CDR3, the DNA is TGTGCCAGCAGCTTGCCTAGCGGGGCGTTTTACAATGAGCAGTTCTTC. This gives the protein CASSLPSGAFYNEQFF.